A single TCR beta chain is shown here with its context. The antigen is undetermined. V lost 5 bases and J lost 6; bases outside the gene matches: 5. This CDR3 has 15 residues. Germline loops: CDR1 SGHTA, CDR2 FQGTGA. Donors sampled were nominally healthy, though unrecorded immune exposures were likely. The PCR employed 60 Vbeta primers together with 13 Jbeta primers. The assay was immunoSEQ multiplex PCR, and TCRdb's table has in-frame clones only and misses some. The sample shows some 76,000 clones, roughly two thirds of them seen only once. This sample was taken from a study of cytomegalovirus exposure and HLA in healthy donors. Whole-study findings and limits: According to a later analysis, donors in an Asian-associated ancestry cluster reportedly had fewer N-insertions than the roughly 660-donor mean. Accurate prediction of HLA-A and HLA-B alleles (for most subjects) was reportedly achieved from TCR beta sequences. Many donors carried some public TCRs, although rarity characterized most TCR sequences.

The sequence was obtained from a man between 60 and 75 years old in good health and CMV-seropositive. The specimen sequenced was PBMCs. The chain employs TRBV7-3 and TRBJ2-3; 13 nucleotides agree with TRBD2. CDR3 loop: CASSRTSGGMDTQYF. In DNA, the CDR3 is TGTGCCAGCAGCCGGACTAGCGGGGGCATGGATACGCAGTATTTT.